Following are 17 T cell receptor beta chains from one sample sequenced in a study of CD8 T cells in ankylosing spondylitis. TCRdb reprocessed the 5' RACE reads via MiXCR and lists one record per CDR3 protein. In the table there are under 150,000 distinct CDR3 sequences, approximately 15% of which are singletons. Source material: blood, either unsorted or a sorted T cell fraction (not recorded which). The receptors come from a female donor with ankylosing spondylitis or in good health (not recorded which).

The table lists this clonotype with many counts. The V call is TRBV19, the J call TRBJ1-1; 8 bases fit TRBD1. The V gene's germline CDR1 is LNHDA and CDR2 SQIVND (reference sequence). Germline trimming cut 5 bases from V and 2 bases from J; bases unmatched to any gene: 7. The CDR3 length is 15 residues. The DNA for the CDR3 is TGTGCCAGTAGTTTACAGGGGGGCCAAAACACTGAAGCTTTCTTT. Amino acids: CASSLQGGQNTEAFF.

This clonotype was seen repeatedly, ten times or more. The V gene is TRBV5-1, the J gene TRBJ2-1; 7 bases agree with TRBD2. Germline V lookup: CDR1 SGHRS, CDR2 YFSETQ. The CDR3 is made up of 16 amino acids. Unmatched junction bases numbered 10, after V lost 4 bases and J lost 3 bases. The CDR3 region is CASSPLGGGNYNEQFF. CDR3 coding DNA: TGCGCCAGCAGCCCCCTTGGGGGGGGGAACTACAATGAGCAGTTCTTC.

The chain has TRBV11-2 and TRBJ2-2; D call uncertain. V lost 2 bases to trimming and J lost 2 bases, with 12 bases between them. From germline, CDR1 is SGHAT and CDR2 FQNNGV. The CDR3 is 16 amino acids. The chain's CDR3 is CASSLSLWENTGELFF. The CDR3 DNA reads as TGTGCCAGCAGCTTAAGTTTATGGGAAAACACCGGGGAGCTGTTTTTT.

There are many counts of this clonotype. The CDR3 here is CATSDSGQGNTGELFF. CDR3 nucleotide sequence: TGTGCCACCAGTGATTCGGGACAGGGGAACACCGGGGAGCTGTTTTTT. This chain uses TRBV24-1 with TRBJ2-2; 9 positions match TRBD1. Germline V CDR1 and CDR2: KGHDR, SFDVKD. The CDR3 extends over 16 amino acids. V gave up 2 bases and J gave up 1 base; unmatched junction bases: 1.

A word on this clonotype: This sequence may be a read error, since a much larger clone differs from it by one base. The chain links TRBV12-3 or TRBV12-4 to TRBJ2-3, with D unresolved. The CDR3 is 12 amino acids. CDR3 loop: CASTRHTDMQYF. CDR3 sequence (DNA): TGTGCCAGCACCCGACACACAGATATGCAGTATTTT.

This clonotype was counted only a few times. This sequence joins TRBV4-1 and TRBJ2-5; no definite D call. The CDR3 covers 13 residues. Germline V gene data show CDR1 as MGHRA and CDR2 as YSYEKL. V was trimmed by 4 bases and J by 1 base, leaving 7 bases between them. The CDR3 reads CASSRRLQETQYF. CDR3 in DNA: TGCGCCAGCAGCCGAAGACTCCAAGAGACCCAGTACTTC.

V usage is TRBV7-3 and J usage is TRBJ2-7, with D uncertain. The CDR3 is 14 amino acids. Germline loops: CDR1 SGHTA, CDR2 FQGTGA. Trimming took 2 bases from V and 5 from J, leaving 13 bases between them. The CDR3 nucleotides are TGTGCCAGCAGCTTAGATGGTAGGCTCCACGAGCAGTACTTC. This codes for CASSLDGRLHEQYF.

The CDR3 nucleotides are TGCAGTGCTAGAGTGGCCCCGGGAGGGCCGCGGCTCACAGATACGCAGTATTTT. Protein: CSARVAPGGPRLTDTQYF. This chain uses TRBV20-1 with TRBJ2-3, with TRBD2 identical over 8 bases. V was pared by 1 base and J by 2 bases, with 14 bases of the junction left unmatched. The germline V gene has CDR1 DFQATT and CDR2 SNEGSKA (reference sequence). This CDR3 region has 18 residues.

The chain recombines TRBV12-3 or TRBV12-4 with TRBJ1-1, with 7 bases lining up with TRBD1. Losses at the gene ends were 7 bases for V and 8 bases for J; bases not matched to a gene: 7. The CDR3 extends over 12 amino acids. CDR3 in amino acids: CASTREGGEAFF. The CDR3 region has the DNA TGTGCCAGCACCCGAGAAGGGGGCGAAGCTTTCTTT.

At least ten counts were recorded for this clonotype. The genes are TRBV7-8 and TRBJ2-7; D possibly uses TRBD1 or TRBD2 (5 bases each). The CDR3 is made up of 15 amino acids. Deletions cut 5 bases from V and 2 bases from J, with 16 bases between. Germline V gene lookup returns CDR1 SGHVS and CDR2 FQNEAQ. CDR3 loop: CASSHIRDETYEQYF. In nucleotides, the CDR3 is TGTGCCAGCAGCCATATACGGGACGAAACCTACGAGCAGTACTTC.

The sample holds a few counts of this clonotype. The gene calls are TRBV5-1 and TRBJ2-1, with D possibly being TRBD2 (6 bases). Trimming pared 6 bases from V and 4 bases from J, leaving 17 bases between. The germline V gene encodes CDR1 SGHRS and CDR2 YFSETQ. CDR3 length equals 15 residues. As DNA, the CDR3 is TGCGCCAGCATCCCCGGAGGGGCTTCATACAATGAGCAGTTCTTC. Its translation: CASIPGGASYNEQFF.

This chain joins TRBV20-1 and TRBJ2-7; 10 bases match TRBD1. The CDR3 contains 13 residues. Germline V gene lookup returns CDR1 DFQATT and CDR2 SNEGSKA (reference sequence). V was pared by 4 bases and J by 4 bases, with 4 bases of the junction left unmatched. The CDR3 loop is CSAMTGGMYEQYF. Written as DNA, the CDR3 is TGCAGTGCTATGACAGGGGGCATGTACGAGCAGTACTTC.

Only a few counts were recorded for this clonotype. This sequence joins TRBV20-1 and TRBJ2-1, with a weak D call TRBD2 (6 bases). Germline V gene lookup returns CDR1 DFQATT and CDR2 SNEGSKA (reference sequence). V was pared by 6 bases and J by 1 base, with 16 bases between. CDR3 length: 15 residues. DNA for the CDR3: TGCAGTGCCCTGAAATCGGGGACTTCCTACAATGAGCAGTTCTTC. This gives the protein CSALKSGTSYNEQFF.

Comments on this clonotype: This clone may be a read error of a much larger clone one base away. The chain has TRBV5-1 and TRBJ1-1; D is undetermined. The CDR3 covers 13 residues. The V end was cut by 3 bases, the J end by 7 bases, with 13 bases between. Germline values: CDR1 SGHRS, CDR2 YFSETQ. DNA for the CDR3: TGCGCCAGCAGCTCGGCTCAGGAGGTTGAAGCTTTCTTT. This gives the protein CASSSAQEVEAFF.

This clonotype was picked up a small number of times. CDR3 amino acids: CASKTGSGDYGYTF. The CDR3 DNA reads TGTGCCAGCAAGACAGGAAGTGGGGACTATGGCTACACCTTC. The chain recombines TRBV28 with TRBJ1-2; TRBD1 might be the D (6 bases). In germline, CDR1 is MDHEN, CDR2 SYDVKM. The CDR3 totals 14 residues. The V end was cut by 7 bases, the J end by 3 bases, with 15 bases between.

This clonotype occurred a few times. The chain joins TRBV3-1 to TRBJ2-2; TRBD1 matches 7 bases. Germline values: CDR1 LGHDT, CDR2 YNNKEL (reference sequence). Trimming removed 6 bases from V and 4 bases from J; junction bases left unmatched: 8. This CDR3 spans 15 amino acids. The CDR3: CASRPETGPTGELFF. The CDR3, as DNA: TGTGCCAGCAGGCCCGAGACAGGGCCCACCGGGGAGCTGTTTTTT.

This clonotype showed up just a few times. The chain is built from TRBV29-1 and TRBJ1-4, with 8 bases matching TRBD1. This CDR3 has 16 residues. J lost 4 bases, V lost 4 bases, and 11 bases had no gene match. The germline V gene encodes CDR1 SQVTM and CDR2 ANQGSEA. CDR3 in DNA: TGCAGCGTTGGCCCATCAACAGGGGGGGATAATGAAAAACTGTTTTTT. It translates to CSVGPSTGGDNEKLFF. Drawing the rest from reference TRBV29-1 and TRBJ1-4, the complete variable domain is SAVISQKPSRDICQRGTSLTIQCQVDSQVTMMFWYRQQPGQSLTLIATANQGSEATYESGFVIDKFPISRPNLTFSTLTVSNMSPEDSSIYLCSVGPSTGGDNEKLFFGSGTQLSVL.